Below, 28 T cell receptor beta chains from the same sample are listed, as sequenced in a study of blood T cell repertoires in COVID-19. Here immunoSEQ multiplex PCR was the method, and the copy in TCRdb shows in-frame clones only, minus some. Altogether 150,000 to 200,000 clones are present, around four fifths being singletons, with the ten largest covering approximately 8.1%. The sequenced sample was peripheral blood. Source of these receptors: an elderly woman with COVID-19, enrolled during active disease.

This chain links TRBV19 with TRBJ2-7, with D maybe TRBD2 (6 bases). V was pared by 2 bases and J by 6 bases, with 14 bases between. CDR1 is LNHDA, CDR2 SQIVND, per germline (reference sequence). The CDR3 has 14 residues. CDR3 protein: CASSIPGREAEQYF. DNA for the CDR3: TGTGCCAGTAGTATACCCGGCAGGGAGGCCGAGCAGTACTTC. The whole variable domain, remainder taken from reference TRBV19 and TRBJ2-7, is DGGITQSPKYLFRKEGQNVTLSCEQNLNHDAMYWYRQDPGQGLRLIYYSQIVNDFQKGDIAEGYSVSREKKESFPLTVTSAQKNPTAFYLCASSIPGREAEQYFGPGTRLTVT.

The V gene is TRBV6-5, the J gene TRBJ2-7; 7 positions match TRBD1. Germline CDR1 is MNHEY and CDR2 is SVGAGI. Unmatched junction bases numbered 12, after V lost 7 bases and J lost 6 bases. There are 14 residues in the CDR3. CDR3 protein: CASNDRVGTVEQYF. The DNA of the CDR3 is TGTGCCAGCAACGACAGGGTGGGGACGGTCGAGCAGTACTTC.

The rearrangement links TRBV29-1 to TRBJ1-5; 9 bases map to TRBD1. Germline values: CDR1 SQVTM, CDR2 ANQGSEA. The CDR3 contains 13 residues. V lost 6 bases and J lost 6; bases outside the gene matches: 6. CDR3 residues: CSVRTGAGQPQHF. CDR3 sequence (DNA): TGCAGCGTCAGGACAGGGGCAGGTCAGCCCCAGCATTTT.

The chain recombines TRBV5-1 with TRBJ1-1; D is unclear. This CDR3 contains 14 residues. Germline V gene lookup returns CDR1 SGHRS and CDR2 YFSETQ. V dropped 7 bases and J dropped 7 bases, with 20 bases sitting between them. The CDR3 sequence: CASSGRGSPSEAFF. The CDR3 DNA reads TGCGCCAGCTCTGGTCGTGGTTCCCCCAGTGAAGCTTTCTTT.

The chain carries TRBV15 and TRBJ1-2, with D possibly being TRBD1 (6 bases). The germline V gene encodes CDR1 LNHNV and CDR2 YYDKDF (reference sequence). Trimming cost V 3 bases and J 0 bases, with 11 bases left between them. This CDR3 comprises 15 residues. The CDR3 protein is CATSRDSGANYGYTF. CDR3 in DNA: TGTGCCACCAGCAGGGACAGTGGAGCTAACTATGGCTACACCTTC.

V is TRBV6-4 and J is TRBJ2-2, with D possibly TRBD1 on 6 matching bases. The CDR3 extends over 16 amino acids. V lost 2 bases and J lost 1, with 11 bases in between. CDR1 is MRHNA, CDR2 SNTAGT, per germline. This chain's CDR3 is CASSDGGGVNTGELFF. Here the CDR3 DNA reads TGTGCCAGCAGTGACGGGGGCGGTGTGAACACCGGGGAGCTGTTTTTT.

J is TRBJ1-6 and V is TRBV12-3 or TRBV12-4, with no clear D. The V and J ends lost 3 bases and 7 bases respectively, with 7 bases between them. The CDR3 is made up of 13 amino acids. Here the CDR3 reads CASSFVPNSPLHF. CDR3 nucleotide sequence: TGTGCCAGCAGTTTTGTCCCAAATTCACCCCTCCACTTT.

The V gene is TRBV25-1, the J gene TRBJ1-1; 9 positions match TRBD1. J lost 1 base, V lost 3 bases, and 3 bases had no gene match. The CDR3 length is 15 residues. Germline lookup yields CDR1 MGHDK and CDR2 SYGVNS. CDR3 sequence reads: CASSDPGQGNTEAFF. CDR3 coding DNA: TGTGCCAGCAGTGATCCGGGACAGGGGAACACTGAAGCTTTCTTT. The whole variable domain, filled in from reference TRBV25-1 and TRBJ1-1, reads EADIYQTPRYLVIGTGKKITLECSQTMGHDKMYWYQQDPGMELHLIHYSYGVNSTEKGDLSSESTVSRIRTEHFPLTLESARPSHTSQYLCASSDPGQGNTEAFFGQGTRLTVV.

The chain couples TRBV7-8 to TRBJ2-7, with 9 bases lining up with TRBD1. J was trimmed by 6 bases and V by 5 bases; bases with no gene match: 5. Germline CDR1 reads SGHVS; CDR2 reads FQNEAQ. The CDR3 runs 13 residues. In nucleotides, the CDR3 is TGTGCCAGCAGCCAGGGACAGGGCGGCGAGCAGTACTTC. It yields the protein CASSQGQGGEQYF.

The gene calls are TRBV2 and TRBJ2-7; TRBD2 aligns across 10 bases. Trimming at V came to 6 bases and at J to 3 bases, leaving 5 bases not matched to a gene. CDR1 and CDR2 from the germline V gene are SNHLY and FYNNEI. This CDR3 has 14 amino acids. CDR3 region: CASRSQREGYEQYF. The CDR3 coding sequence is TGTGCCAGCAGATCCCAGCGGGAGGGCTACGAGCAGTACTTC.

This chain connects TRBV4-1 to TRBJ2-7, with D maybe TRBD2 (6 bases). CDR3 length: 15 residues. The germline V and J ends were trimmed by 0 bases and 7 bases, with 16 bases remaining between them. The germline gives CDR1 MGHRA, CDR2 YSYEKL. Written as DNA, the CDR3 is TGCGCCAGCAGCCAAGATAGCGGCTTCCTACGAGAGCAGTACTTC. As protein: CASSQDSGFLREQYF.

The CDR3 bases are TGTGCCAGCAGTCCGGCGGGGGGCTATGGCTACACCTTC. Translating it yields CASSPAGGYGYTF. This chain connects TRBV28 to TRBJ1-2, with D possibly being TRBD1 (5 bases). CDR3 length equals 13 residues. The germline V gene encodes CDR1 MDHEN and CDR2 SYDVKM. V dropped 5 bases and J dropped 4 bases, with 11 bases sitting between them.

V usage is TRBV6-2 or TRBV6-3 and J usage is TRBJ2-1; 8 positions agree with TRBD2. This CDR3 spans 16 amino acids. The V gene's germline CDR1 is MNHEY and CDR2 SVGEGT. With 6 bases clipped from V and 6 bases from J, the junction kept 13 bases outside the gene matches. CDR3 region: CASSPGASGGLNEQFF. For the CDR3, the DNA is TGTGCCAGCAGCCCCGGGGCGAGCGGGGGACTCAATGAGCAGTTCTTC.

The chain uses TRBV5-4 and TRBJ2-5; D perhaps matches TRBD1 (6 bases). V was pared by 4 bases and J by 1 base, with 14 bases between. Per germline, CDR1 SGHNT and CDR2 YYREEE (reference sequence). This CDR3 comprises 15 residues. CDR3 in amino acids: CASSPHTGTQETQYF. CDR3 in DNA: TGTGCCAGCAGCCCGCACACAGGGACCCAAGAGACCCAGTACTTC.

This rearrangement joins TRBV18 to TRBJ2-1, with 9 positions matching TRBD1. CDR1 and CDR2 from the germline V gene are KGHSH and LQKENI. With 2 bases clipped from V and 6 bases from J, the junction kept 2 bases outside the gene matches. This CDR3 is built from 14 residues. CDR3: CASSPTTGGNEQFF. CDR3 DNA sequence: TGTGCCAGCTCACCAACGACAGGGGGCAATGAGCAGTTCTTC.

The chain has TRBV6-4 and TRBJ2-3, with 8 bases matching TRBD1. Per the germline V gene, CDR1 is MRHNA and CDR2 is SNTAGT. This CDR3 is 16 amino acids long. J lost 6 bases, V lost 0 bases, and 8 bases had no gene match. This chain's CDR3 is CASSDSWTGSGDTQYF. In DNA form, the CDR3 reads TGTGCCAGCAGTGACTCGTGGACAGGGAGTGGTGATACGCAGTATTTT.

The chain recombines TRBV6-5 with TRBJ2-5, with TRBD1 identical over 7 bases. CDR1 MNHEY and CDR2 SVGAGI come from the germline V gene. Losses at the gene ends were 6 bases for V and 2 bases for J; bases not matched to a gene: 9. The CDR3 loop spans 15 amino acids. The chain's CDR3 is CASRRKPGQQETQYF. As DNA, the CDR3 is TGTGCCAGCAGGCGGAAACCGGGACAGCAAGAGACCCAGTACTTC.

This chain links TRBV7-6 with TRBJ1-1, with D possibly TRBD1 on 5 matching bases. Trimming stripped 3 bases from V and 1 base from J, with 9 bases between. The CDR3 runs to 14 residues. Germline CDR1 SGHVS, CDR2 FNYEAQ. As DNA, the CDR3 is TGTGCCAGCAGCTTGGGGGGAAGGAACACTGAAGCTTTCTTT. It yields the protein CASSLGGRNTEAFF.

CDR3 residues: CASSGGRGRISEQYF. In nucleotides, the CDR3 is TGTGCCAGCAGCGGGGGCAGGGGGCGTATCTCCGAGCAGTACTTC. V gene TRBV6-6 combines with J gene TRBJ2-7; 8 bases fit TRBD1. V was pared by 6 bases and J by 6 bases, with 13 bases of the junction left unmatched. This CDR3 comprises 15 residues. Germline CDR1 is MNHNY and CDR2 is SVGAGI (reference sequence).

This clone has just a few counts. This chain uses TRBV6-1 with TRBJ1-1; D is possibly TRBD1 (6 bases). The germline gives CDR1 MNHNS, CDR2 SASEGT. This CDR3 has 13 residues. Trimming stripped 3 bases from V and 7 bases from J, with 12 bases between. The CDR3 sequence: CASSDQGLGEAFF. Here the CDR3 DNA reads TGTGCCAGCAGTGACCAGGGGCTGGGTGAAGCTTTCTTT.

The chain recombines TRBV7-9 with TRBJ1-2; possible D gene TRBD1, 5 bases. Trimming pared 4 bases from V and 2 bases from J, leaving 11 bases between. The CDR3 is made up of 14 amino acids. Germline V gene lookup returns CDR1 SEHNR and CDR2 FQNEAQ (reference sequence). CDR3: CASSSSQGNYGYTF. In DNA, the CDR3 is TGTGCCAGCAGCTCCTCTCAGGGAAACTATGGCTACACCTTC.

This chain links TRBV25-1 with TRBJ2-5; 9 nucleotides line up with TRBD2. The junction had 12 bases not matched to a gene; V was cut back by 8 bases and J by 5 bases. CDR1 is MGHDK and CDR2 is SYGVNS in the germline V gene. The CDR3 is made up of 15 amino acids. The CDR3, as DNA: TGTGCCAGCGGGGAGAGCGGGAGGACGGGGGAGACCCAGTACTTC. Its protein product is CASGESGRTGETQYF.

The rearrangement uses TRBV5-4 and TRBJ2-5; TRBD2 might be the D (6 bases). The germline V gene encodes CDR1 SGHNT and CDR2 YYREEE (reference sequence). The CDR3 length is 15 residues. Trimming pared 1 base from V and 5 bases from J, leaving 15 bases between. The CDR3 DNA reads as TGTGCCAGCAGCTTGTCGGGAGCGGTTAGGGAGACCCAGTACTTC. Its translation: CASSLSGAVRETQYF.

The rearrangement links TRBV28 to TRBJ1-2, with D perhaps matching TRBD1 (5 bases). CDR3 length: 13 residues. With 6 bases removed from V and 6 bases from J, the gap between germline ends came to 14 bases. CDR1 MDHEN and CDR2 SYDVKM come from the germline V gene. The CDR3: CASRAGPPHGYTF. DNA of the CDR3: TGTGCCAGCAGGGCGGGGCCCCCTCATGGCTACACCTTC.

V usage is TRBV2 and J usage is TRBJ2-3, with D perhaps TRBD1 (6 bases). CDR3 size: 12 residues. V was trimmed by 7 bases and J by 9 bases, leaving 14 bases between them. The germline V gene has CDR1 SNHLY and CDR2 FYNNEI. CDR3 DNA: TGTGCCAGCAACGACCGGGACAAAACGCAGTATTTT. This codes for CASNDRDKTQYF.

V usage is TRBV19 and J usage is TRBJ1-2; D is perhaps TRBD1 (5 bases). Germline V lookup: CDR1 LNHDA, CDR2 SQIVND (reference sequence). Between the trimmed V and J ends, which lost 7 bases and 0 bases, there was a span of 21 bases. The CDR3 is made up of 17 amino acids. Here the CDR3 reads CASTSLRGEEANYGYTF. CDR3 sequence (DNA): TGTGCCAGTACCTCTTTGAGAGGGGAGGAAGCTAACTATGGCTACACCTTC. Complete variable domain (other parts from reference TRBV19 and TRBJ1-2): DGGITQSPKYLFRKEGQNVTLSCEQNLNHDAMYWYRQDPGQGLRLIYYSQIVNDFQKGDIAEGYSVSREKKESFPLTVTSAQKNPTAFYLCASTSLRGEEANYGYTFGSGTRLTVV.

The chain joins TRBV6-5 to TRBJ1-5; D perhaps matches TRBD1 (5 bases). V lost 8 bases and J lost 3, with 17 bases in between. Per the germline V gene, CDR1 is MNHEY and CDR2 is SVGAGI. The CDR3 totals 15 residues. The CDR3 DNA sequence: TGTGCCAGCCTACCGTTTGGGGCCATCAATCAGCCCCAGCATTTT. Translated: CASLPFGAINQPQHF.

This clone has a handful of counts. The chain has TRBV6-1 and TRBJ2-7; 7 nucleotides agree with TRBD1. Germline CDR1 MNHNS, CDR2 SASEGT. This CDR3 spans 15 amino acids. Trimming removed 1 base from V and 2 bases from J; junction bases left unmatched: 5. The CDR3 sequence: CASSEEDRTAYEQYF. DNA of the CDR3: TGTGCCAGCAGTGAAGAGGACAGGACCGCCTACGAGCAGTACTTC.